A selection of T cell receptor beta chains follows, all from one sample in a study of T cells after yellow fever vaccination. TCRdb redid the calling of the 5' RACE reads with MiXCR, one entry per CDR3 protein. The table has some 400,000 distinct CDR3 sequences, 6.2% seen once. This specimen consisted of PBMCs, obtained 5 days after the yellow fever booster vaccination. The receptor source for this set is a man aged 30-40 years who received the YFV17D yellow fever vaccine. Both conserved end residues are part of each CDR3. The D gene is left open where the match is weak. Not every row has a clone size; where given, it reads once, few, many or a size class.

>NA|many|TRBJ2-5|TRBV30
CAYGYRETQYF
TGTGCCTATGGATACAGGGAGACCCAGTACTTC
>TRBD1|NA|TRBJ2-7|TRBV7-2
CASRRTGTSYEQYF
TGTGCCAGCAGGCGGACAGGGACGTCCTACGAGCAGTACTTC
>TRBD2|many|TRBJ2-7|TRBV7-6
CASSLASGSTYEQYF
TGTGCCAGCAGCTTAGCTAGCGGGAGTACTTACGAGCAGTACTTC
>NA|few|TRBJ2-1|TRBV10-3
CATLMTSQFIRTNNEQFF
TGTGCCACCCTTATGACTAGTCAGTTTATAAGGACAAACAATGAGCAGTTCTTC
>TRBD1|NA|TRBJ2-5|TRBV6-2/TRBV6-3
CASRETGAPRETQYF
TGTGCCAGCAGGGAAACAGGGGCACCGCGGGAGACCCAGTACTTC
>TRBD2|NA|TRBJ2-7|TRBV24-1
CATSDFFKRGSYEQYF
TGTGCCACCAGTGATTTCTTCAAGCGGGGCTCCTACGAGCAGTACTTC
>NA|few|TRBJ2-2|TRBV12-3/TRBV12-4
CASRGEPGELFF
TGTGCCAGCAGAGGGGAACCCGGGGAGCTGTTTTTT
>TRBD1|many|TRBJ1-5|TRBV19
CASSKTGVQPQHF
TGTGCCAGTAGTAAGACAGGGGTTCAGCCCCAGCATTTT
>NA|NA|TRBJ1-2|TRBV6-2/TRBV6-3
CASSQLRDNGPYTF
TGTGCCAGCAGTCAATTACGGGACAACGGGCCCTACACCTTC
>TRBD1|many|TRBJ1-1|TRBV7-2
CASSPQGAVTEAFF
TGTGCCAGCAGTCCGCAGGGGGCGGTAACTGAAGCTTTCTTT
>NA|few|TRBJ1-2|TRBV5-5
CASTTGGSFGYTF
TGTGCCAGCACCACGGGAGGTTCCTTCGGCTACACCTTC
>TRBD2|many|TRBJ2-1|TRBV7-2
CASSSIAGGGNEQFF
TGTGCCAGCAGCTCCATAGCGGGAGGTGGAAATGAGCAGTTCTTC
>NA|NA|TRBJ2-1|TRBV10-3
CAITPFERATYNEQFF
TGTGCCATCACCCCTTTCGAGCGGGCAACCTACAATGAGCAGTTCTTC
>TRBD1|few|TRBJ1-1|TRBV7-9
CASNSPTGTANTEAFF
TGTGCCAGCAACTCACCGACCGGGACAGCGAACACTGAAGCTTTCTTT
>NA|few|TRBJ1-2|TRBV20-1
CSATGRYGYTF
TGCAGTGCGACGGGTAGATATGGCTACACCTTC
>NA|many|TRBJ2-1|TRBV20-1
CSVLRRVGEQFF
TGCAGTGTCTTGAGAAGGGTGGGTGAGCAGTTCTTC
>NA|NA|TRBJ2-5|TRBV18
CASSPRIAKGPPQSRETQYF
TGTGCCAGCTCACCAAGGATTGCAAAAGGACCCCCACAAAGTAGGGAGACCCAGTACTTC
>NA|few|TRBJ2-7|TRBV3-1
CASSRVVYEQYF
TGTGCCAGCAGCCGAGTAGTCTACGAGCAGTACTTC
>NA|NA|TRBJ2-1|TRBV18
CASSPQSGRNEQFF
TGTGCCAGCTCACCACAGAGCGGCCGCAATGAGCAGTTCTTC
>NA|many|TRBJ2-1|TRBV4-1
CASRASDSPNEQFF
TGCGCCAGCAGAGCTTCGGACTCCCCAAATGAGCAGTTCTTC
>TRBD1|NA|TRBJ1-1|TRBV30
CAWSVGTGAGEAFF
TGTGCCTGGAGTGTGGGGACAGGGGCAGGGGAGGCTTTCTTT
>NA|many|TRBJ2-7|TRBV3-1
CASSLTGRAYEQYF
TGTGCCAGCAGCCTGACAGGGAGGGCTTACGAGCAGTACTTC
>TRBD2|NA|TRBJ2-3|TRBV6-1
CASSAGGLAGVGDTQYF
TGTGCCAGCAGCGCCGGCGGACTAGCGGGAGTGGGTGATACGCAGTATTTT
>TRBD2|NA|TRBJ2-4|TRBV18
CASSPPGQGGNIQYF
TGTGCCAGCTCACCACCGGGGCAGGGAGGGAACATTCAGTACTTC
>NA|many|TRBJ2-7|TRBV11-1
CASSPTGTGGEQYF
TGTGCCAGCAGCCCGACCGGGACCGGGGGCGAGCAGTACTTC
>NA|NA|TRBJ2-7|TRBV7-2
CASSSPQGRLYEQYF
TGTGCCAGCAGCTCCCCCCAGGGGCGCCTCTACGAGCAGTACTTC
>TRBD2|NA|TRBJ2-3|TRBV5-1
CASSLATSGRSTDTQYF
TGCGCCAGCAGCTTGGCGACTAGCGGGAGGAGCACAGATACGCAGTATTTT
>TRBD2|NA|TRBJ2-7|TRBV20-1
CSASQDGTSGRSAYEQYF
TGCAGTGCATCACAGGATGGGACTAGCGGGAGATCGGCTTACGAGCAGTACTTC
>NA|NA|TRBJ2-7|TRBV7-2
CASSYKYEQYF
TGTGCCAGCAGCTACAAGTACGAGCAGTACTTC
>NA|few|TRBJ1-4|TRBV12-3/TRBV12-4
CASTPRPTLASEKLFF
TGTGCCAGCACCCCTAGGCCCACGCTGGCGAGTGAAAAACTGTTTTTT
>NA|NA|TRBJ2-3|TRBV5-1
CASSPSTGATDTQYF
TGCGCCAGCAGCCCCTCTACGGGGGCTACAGATACGCAGTATTTT
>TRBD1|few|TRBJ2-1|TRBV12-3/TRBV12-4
CASRRDRGRYNEQFF
TGTGCCAGCAGACGGGACAGGGGGAGGTACAATGAGCAGTTCTTC
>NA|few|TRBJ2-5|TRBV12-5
CASGSGTFSRQETQYF
TGTGCTAGTGGCTCCGGGACCTTTAGCCGTCAAGAGACCCAGTACTTC
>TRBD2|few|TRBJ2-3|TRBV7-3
CASSLQLAGGYADTQYF
TGTGCCAGCAGCTTACAACTAGCGGGAGGATATGCAGATACGCAGTATTTT
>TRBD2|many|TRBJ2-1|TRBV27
CASSSSGESYNEQFF
TGTGCCAGCAGCTCCAGCGGGGAGTCCTACAATGAGCAGTTCTTC
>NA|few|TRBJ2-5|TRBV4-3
CASSRNLADGETQYF
TGCGCCAGCAGCCGAAATCTGGCAGACGGAGAGACCCAGTACTTC
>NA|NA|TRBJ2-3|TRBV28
CASRTLSPDTQYF
TGTGCCAGCAGAACCCTTTCACCAGATACGCAGTATTTT
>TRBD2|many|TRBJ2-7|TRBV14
CASSAWGLAGYEQYF
TGTGCCAGCAGCGCTTGGGGACTAGCGGGCTACGAGCAGTACTTC
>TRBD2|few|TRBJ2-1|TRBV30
CAWRNPGTSPSAEQFF
TGTGCCTGGAGGAATCCCGGGACTAGCCCCTCAGCTGAGCAGTTCTTC
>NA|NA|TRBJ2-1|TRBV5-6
CASSFLVGGEQFF
TGTGCCAGCAGCTTCCTTGTAGGGGGTGAGCAGTTCTTC
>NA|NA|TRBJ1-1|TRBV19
CASSIGGFATEAFF
TGTGCCAGTAGTATCGGAGGGTTCGCCACTGAAGCTTTCTTT
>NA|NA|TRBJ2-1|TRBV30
CAWSMSSGLYNEQFF
TGTGCCTGGAGTATGAGTAGCGGACTCTACAATGAGCAGTTCTTC
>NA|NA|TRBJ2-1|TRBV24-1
CATSEKTGTVPREQFF
TGTGCCACCAGTGAAAAGACCGGGACCGTCCCCCGGGAGCAGTTCTTC
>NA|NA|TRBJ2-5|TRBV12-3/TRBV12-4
CASSRMRDGTQYF
TGTGCCAGCAGCCGGATGAGGGACGGGACCCAGTACTTC
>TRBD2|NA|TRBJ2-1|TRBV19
CATCDLTGTSGKGNEQFF
TGTGCCACCTGTGATCTAACCGGGACTAGCGGGAAGGGTAATGAGCAGTTCTTC
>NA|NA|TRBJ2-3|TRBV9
CASSVEGARSTDTQYF
TGTGCCAGCAGCGTAGAAGGGGCGCGTAGCACAGATACGCAGTATTTT
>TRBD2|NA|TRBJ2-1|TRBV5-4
CASSFDPRSGGREQFF
TGTGCCAGCAGCTTTGACCCCCGTTCGGGAGGGCGTGAGCAGTTCTTC
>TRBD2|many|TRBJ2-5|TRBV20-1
CSARDGTLAGGPRGETQYF
TGCAGTGCTAGAGATGGGACACTAGCGGGAGGGCCCCGGGGAGAGACCCAGTACTTC
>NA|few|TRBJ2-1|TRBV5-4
CASSLVVLGANEQFF
TGTGCCAGCAGCTTGGTGGTACTAGGAGCTAACGAGCAGTTCTTC
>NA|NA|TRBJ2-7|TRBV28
CASSFLASEQYF
TGTGCCAGCAGTTTTTTGGCTAGCGAGCAGTACTTC
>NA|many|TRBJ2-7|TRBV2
CASSVGLRGEQYF
TGTGCCAGCAGTGTAGGACTCCGGGGCGAGCAGTACTTC
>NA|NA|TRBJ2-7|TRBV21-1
CASILDRANEQYF
TGTGCCAGTATTCTTGACAGGGCCAACGAGCAGTACTTC
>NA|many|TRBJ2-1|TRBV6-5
CASRLYNEQFF
TGTGCCAGCAGACTATACAATGAGCAGTTCTTC
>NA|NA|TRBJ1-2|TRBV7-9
CASSLEQSYGYTF
TGTGCCAGCAGCTTAGAACAGAGCTATGGCTACACCTTC
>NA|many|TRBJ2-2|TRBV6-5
CASSYSIEIPGELFF
TGTGCCAGCAGTTACTCGATAGAGATTCCCGGGGAGCTGTTTTTT
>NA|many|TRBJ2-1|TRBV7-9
CASSSSDEQFF
TGTGCCAGCAGCTCAAGTGATGAGCAGTTCTTC
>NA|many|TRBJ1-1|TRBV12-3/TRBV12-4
CASSPPTWAEAFF
TGTGCCAGCAGTCCACCAACATGGGCCGAAGCTTTCTTT
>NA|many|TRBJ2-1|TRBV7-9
CASSKDSYEQFF
TGTGCCAGCAGCAAGGACAGCTATGAGCAGTTCTTC
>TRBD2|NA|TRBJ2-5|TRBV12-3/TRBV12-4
CASTPSGGGTETQYF
TGTGCCAGCACCCCATCGGGGGGTGGGACGGAGACCCAGTACTTC